The clone carrying this T cell receptor beta chain was detected ten times or more. Its antigen is as yet unknown. TCRB libraries came from RNA via three nested multiplex PCR rounds. TCRB-specific cDNA synthesis used 0.5 to 0.65 ug of total RNA. MiXCR was run by TCRdb on the multiplex PCR reads, yielding one entry per CDR3 protein. Here the sample spans under 35,000 distinct CDR3 sequences, more than 55% being singletons. The length of the CDR3 is 15 residues. With 0 bases removed from V and 0 bases from J, the gap between germline ends came to 9 bases. CDR1 is SGHNT and CDR2 is YYREEE in the germline V gene (reference sequence). The sample is drawn from a study of tumor-infiltrating lymphocytes in glioblastoma multiforme. Whole-study findings and limits: The TCR and somatic mutation analysis included just one glioblastoma patient.

V usage is TRBV5-4 and J usage is TRBJ1-1; no clear D gene. The TCR comes from a male donor with glioblastoma. Sequenced input: brain tumor tissue. The CDR3 is CASSLDPGLNTEAFF. The CDR3 coding sequence is TGTGCCAGCAGCTTGGATCCCGGGTTGAACACTGAAGCTTTCTTT.